These 23 T cell receptor beta chains originate from one sample sequenced in a study of cytomegalovirus exposure and HLA in healthy donors (dated by TCRdb to about 2017). Library generation was performed with the immunoSEQ multiplex PCR assay. TCRdb holds this immuneACCESS table with in-frame rearrangements only. Some clones are missing; in checked studies, unresolved V genes explain under half, and the rest has no known cause. The sample records hundreds of thousands of clones, 80% to 90% of which are singletons. The ten biggest clones cover roughly 2% of the sample. The sample taken for sequencing was PBMCs. Receptors were obtained from a woman aged 18-30 years in good health and CMV-seropositive.

The chain links TRBV4-1 to TRBJ1-4; tentative D call: TRBD1 (5 bases). The CDR3 loop spans 15 amino acids. V lost 1 base and J lost 2, with 8 bases in between. The germline gives CDR1 MGHRA, CDR2 YSYEKL. CDR3 sequence reads: CASSQGQFTNEKLFF. CDR3 nucleotides: TGCGCCAGCAGCCAAGGACAGTTTACTAATGAAAAACTGTTTTTT.

The chain combines TRBV30 with TRBJ2-2; 8 bases fit TRBD2. The V gene end was trimmed by 2 bases and the J gene end by 4 bases; junction bases not matched to a gene: 12. Germline loops: CDR1 GTSNPN, CDR2 SVGIG (reference sequence). This CDR3 comprises 17 residues. For the CDR3, the DNA is TGTGCCTGGAGTTCGGGGGGGGTCCCGCGGGTCACCGGGGAGCTGTTTTTT. It specifies CAWSSGGVPRVTGELFF.

This chain joins TRBV2 and TRBJ1-2; 7 bases fit TRBD1. V was pared by 0 bases and J by 5 bases, with 18 bases of the junction left unmatched. The CDR3 extends over 19 amino acids. Germline CDR1 reads SNHLY; CDR2 reads FYNNEI. CDR3 sequence (DNA): TGTGCCAGCAGTGAAGCGAGGTTGGACAGGCCCCGACGGGAGTATGGCTACACCTTC. This sequence encodes CASSEARLDRPRREYGYTF.

This clone was detected only a few times. J is TRBJ2-1 and V is TRBV16, with D perhaps TRBD1 (5 bases). This CDR3 comprises 14 residues. Deletions cut 6 bases from V and 0 bases from J, with 9 bases between. CDR1 and CDR2 from the germline V gene are KGHSY and FQNENV. The CDR3: CASRHRSSYNEQFF. The CDR3, as DNA: TGTGCCAGCAGACACAGGAGCTCCTACAATGAGCAGTTCTTC.

The chain recombines TRBV11-3 with TRBJ2-2, with D perhaps TRBD2 (5 bases). Trimming took off 5 bases at V and 6 bases at J, with 13 bases between the two ends. The V gene's germline CDR1 is SGHNT and CDR2 YENEEA. The CDR3 covers 14 residues. The CDR3 protein is CASSLGIRPGELFF. CDR3 sequence (DNA): TGTGCCAGCAGCCTCGGGATTCGACCCGGGGAGCTGTTTTTT.

The V and J genes are TRBV5-1 and TRBJ1-2; perhaps TRBD1 as D (6 bases). V gave up 3 bases and J gave up 4 bases, with 16 bases separating them. This CDR3 has 15 amino acids. Looked up from germline, CDR1 is SGHRS and CDR2 is YFSETQ. This CDR3 reads CASSSRGSVSYGYTF. The CDR3 nucleotides read TGCGCCAGCAGCTCCAGGGGTAGCGTGAGCTATGGCTACACCTTC.

This clone has more than one count but fewer than ten. This specimen includes other DNA sequences encoding the same CDR3. The CDR3 sequence: CAWRKTGALQFGYTF. The CDR3 DNA reads as TGTGCCTGGAGGAAGACAGGGGCACTCCAGTTCGGCTACACCTTC. The chain couples TRBV30 to TRBJ1-2; TRBD1 aligns across 8 bases. The V gene's germline CDR1 is GTSNPN and CDR2 SVGIG (reference sequence). J lost 8 bases, V lost 3 bases, and 14 bases had no gene match. The CDR3 sequence is 15 residues long.

This CDR3 is CASSLLAEDEQFF. In nucleotides, the CDR3 is TGTGCCAGCAGCCTACTAGCGGAGGATGAGCAGTTCTTC. V gene TRBV7-3 combines with J gene TRBJ2-1, with 8 positions matching TRBD2. Germline values: CDR1 SGHTA, CDR2 FQGTGA. V lost 5 bases, J lost 8 bases, and 5 bases stayed unmatched. The CDR3 sequence is 13 residues long.

V and J are TRBV27 and TRBJ2-7; a weak D match, TRBD1 (5 bases). Trimming removed 2 bases from V and 2 bases from J, with 10 bases in between. Germline CDR1 and CDR2: MNHEY and SMNVEV (reference sequence). The CDR3 sequence is 14 residues long. CDR3 in amino acids: CASSLTRQPYEQYF. The DNA for the CDR3 is TGTGCCAGCAGTTTAACCCGACAGCCCTACGAGCAGTACTTC.

The chain has TRBV7-2 and TRBJ2-5, with TRBD2 identical over 10 bases. The V segment lost 4 bases and the J segment 4 bases; nucleotides outside the gene matches: 12. The CDR3 spans 17 residues. Per germline, CDR1 SGHTA and CDR2 FQGNSA. The CDR3: CASSSSRASGRGETQYF. As DNA, the CDR3 is TGTGCCAGCAGCTCGTCCAGGGCGAGCGGGAGGGGAGAGACCCAGTACTTC.

The CDR3 coding sequence is TGTGCCAGCAGTTCAAGATCGGGACTTTCCTCCTACGAGCAGTACTTC. It specifies CASSSRSGLSSYEQYF. This chain uses TRBV28 with TRBJ2-7; D possibly corresponds to TRBD2 (6 bases). Germline values: CDR1 MDHEN, CDR2 SYDVKM. The CDR3 is made up of 16 amino acids. Trimming removed 4 bases from V and 0 bases from J, with 16 bases in between.

The chain links TRBV7-9 to TRBJ1-5; 9 bases are shared with TRBD1. Germline CDR1 reads SEHNR; CDR2 reads FQNEAQ (reference sequence). The CDR3 consists of 15 residues. After removal of 4 bases from V and 4 bases from J, the junction contained 5 bases not matched to a gene. CDR3 nucleotide sequence: TGTGCCAGCAGCTCGAGACAGGGGGTAAATCAGCCCCAGCATTTT. It yields the protein CASSSRQGVNQPQHF.

This chain joins TRBV9 and TRBJ1-2; D is perhaps TRBD1 (5 bases). From germline, CDR1 is SGDLS and CDR2 YYNGEE. This CDR3 contains 13 residues. Trimming stripped 2 bases from V and 5 bases from J, with 10 bases between. For the CDR3, the DNA is TGTGCCAGCAGCGTGTCAGGGCGGTATGGCTACACCTTC. Translated, it gives CASSVSGRYGYTF.

This clone came up a few times. For the CDR3, the DNA is TGTGCCAGCAGCGTAGGAGCTCTGCGCGATGGCTACACCTTC. This sequence encodes CASSVGALRDGYTF. The chain carries TRBV9 and TRBJ1-2; D gene uncertain. The CDR3 sequence is 14 residues long. The V gene lost 0 bases and the J gene lost 6 bases, with 12 bases spanning the gap. CDR1 is SGDLS and CDR2 is YYNGEE in the germline V gene.

The chain has TRBV15 and TRBJ1-2; D gene uncertain. This CDR3 spans 16 amino acids. V lost 0 bases to trimming and J lost 7 bases, with 18 bases between them. CDR1 is LNHNV, CDR2 YYDKDF, per germline (reference sequence). Here the CDR3 reads CATSRDRASNYGGYTF. CDR3 nucleotides: TGTGCCACCAGCAGAGATCGTGCATCAAACTATGGTGGCTACACCTTC.

The chain recombines TRBV28 with TRBJ2-3; 7 bases line up with TRBD1. Germline-derived CDR1 and CDR2 are MDHEN and SYDVKM. This CDR3 is built from 15 residues. Trimming at V came to 3 bases and at J to 1 base, leaving 4 bases not matched to a gene. The CDR3: CASSLGTAGTDTQYF. As DNA, the CDR3 is TGTGCCAGCAGTTTGGGGACAGCGGGCACAGATACGCAGTATTTT.

This sequence joins TRBV30 and TRBJ1-1; no clear D gene. This CDR3 contains 14 residues. CDR1 GTSNPN and CDR2 SVGIG come from the germline V gene (reference sequence). Trimming stripped 2 bases from V and 4 bases from J, with 14 bases between. The CDR3 sequence is CAWSLTLSVTEAFF. The DNA of the CDR3 is TGTGCCTGGAGTCTCACCCTCTCAGTCACTGAAGCTTTCTTT.

The chain carries TRBV6-5 and TRBJ2-5, with 8 positions matching TRBD2. The length of the CDR3 is 14 residues. Germline V gene lookup returns CDR1 MNHEY and CDR2 SVGAGI. Trimming cost V 7 bases and J 4 bases; bases outside gene matches: 8. CDR3 in DNA: TGTGCCAGCACCCGGGGGGGGGAGCGAGAGACCCAGTACTTC. This codes for CASTRGGERETQYF.

This rearrangement joins TRBV30 to TRBJ2-7; the match to TRBD1 covers 9 bases. V was clipped by 3 bases and J by 6 bases; unmatched bases: 9. The length of the CDR3 is 14 residues. Germline CDR1 is GTSNPN and CDR2 is SVGIG (reference sequence). The DNA of the CDR3 is TGTGCCTGGAGGGTACAGGGGGCGCGGCGCGAGCAGTACTTC. Protein sequence: CAWRVQGARREQYF. Drawing the rest from reference TRBV30 and TRBJ2-7, the complete variable domain is SQTIHQWPATLVQPVGSPLSLECTVEGTSNPNLYWYRQAAGRGLQLLFYSVGIGQISSEVPQNLSASRPQDRQFILSSKKLLLSDSGFYLCAWRVQGARREQYFGPGTRLTVT.

The chain has TRBV23-1 and TRBJ2-1; D remains unclear. TRBV23-1 has ORF status, its function being uncertain. The CDR3 contains 14 residues. The ends were cut back, 2 bases at V and 7 bases at J, with 12 bases in the middle. CDR3 protein: CASSQIPQRNEQFF. CDR3 nucleotides: TGCGCCAGCAGTCAAATCCCTCAGAGGAATGAGCAGTTCTTC.

This chain joins TRBV7-9 and TRBJ2-1, with D perhaps matching TRBD2 (5 bases). Between the trimmed V and J ends, which lost 1 base and 9 bases, there was a span of 13 bases. The germline V gene encodes CDR1 SEHNR and CDR2 FQNEAQ (reference sequence). The CDR3 has 14 residues. CDR3 in DNA: TGTGCCAGCAGCTTAGGAGTGGCTAGCCCTGAGCAGTTCTTC. It specifies CASSLGVASPEQFF. The full variable domain, with the rest looked up from reference TRBV7-9 and TRBJ2-1, is DTGVSQNPRHKITKRGQNVTFRCDPISEHNRLYWYRQTLGQGPEFLTYFQNEAQLEKSRLLSDRFSAERPKGSFSTLEIQRTEQGDSAMYLCASSLGVASPEQFFGPGTRLTVL.

The table lists this clone with a few counts. This chain connects TRBV5-1 to TRBJ1-2; 7 positions match TRBD1. CDR3 size: 16 residues. CDR1 is SGHRS, CDR2 YFSETQ, per germline. Unmatched junction bases numbered 12, after V lost 4 bases and J lost 3 bases. The CDR3 is CASSATPGQTYYGYTF. CDR3 DNA sequence: TGCGCCAGCAGCGCGACTCCGGGACAGACATACTATGGCTACACCTTC.

This chain uses TRBV19 with TRBJ2-3; no clear D gene. V was clipped by 4 bases and J by 2 bases, with 16 bases between them. From germline, CDR1 is LNHDA and CDR2 SQIVND (reference sequence). This CDR3 is 16 amino acids long. The CDR3: CASSTLLFTSTDTQYF. The CDR3 DNA is TGTGCCAGTAGTACCCTTTTGTTTACTTCCACAGATACGCAGTATTTT. Variable domain in full (rest from reference TRBV19 and TRBJ2-3): DGGITQSPKYLFRKEGQNVTLSCEQNLNHDAMYWYRQDPGQGLRLIYYSQIVNDFQKGDIAEGYSVSREKKESFPLTVTSAQKNPTAFYLCASSTLLFTSTDTQYFGPGTRLTVL.